This TCR beta chain was identified during a study of PD-L1 blockade in urothelial cancer. Study in general: After treatment start, blood was analyzed at 3 weeks (second dose) and at 6 weeks.

This CDR3 has 17 residues. The germline gives CDR1 ENHRY, CDR2 SYGVKD. With V trimmed by 6 bases and J by 2 bases, 6 bases remained unmatched. Generated by immunoSEQ multiplex PCR, the TCRdb table keeps only in-frame clones and is missing some. The sample lists 40,000 to 45,000 clones, approximately 90% occurring once. V and J are TRBV10-3 and TRBJ2-3; 15 positions agree with TRBD2. Sequenced material: PBMCs, taken around atezolizumab (anti-PD-L1) treatment. This TCR came from a woman aged 60 to 75 with urothelial cancer. The CDR3 reads CAIRPGLAGGTTDTQYF. For the CDR3, the DNA is TGTGCCATCAGGCCGGGACTAGCGGGAGGAACCACAGATACGCAGTATTTT.